This TCR beta chain was retrieved from a study of blood T cell repertoires in COVID-19. The wider study: T cells, B-cell-depleted T cells, or PBMCs provided the cDNA or gDNA that served as material.

The protocol was immunoSEQ multiplex PCR, while the TCRdb copy is restricted to in-frame clones and leaves out a portion. The sample holds 250,000 or so clones, just under 85% seen once. Germline V gives CDR1 SGHRS, CDR2 YFSETQ. The V gene lost 2 bases and the J gene lost 5 bases, with 7 bases spanning the gap. The CDR3 contains 13 residues. The genes are TRBV5-1 and TRBJ2-2; no definite D call. The TCR was taken from a woman aged 60-70 years with active or convalescent COVID-19. The sequencing sample was made of peripheral blood. In DNA form, the CDR3 reads TGCGCCAGCAGCTTACAGAAAACCGGGGAGCTGTTTTTT. This encodes CASSLQKTGELFF.